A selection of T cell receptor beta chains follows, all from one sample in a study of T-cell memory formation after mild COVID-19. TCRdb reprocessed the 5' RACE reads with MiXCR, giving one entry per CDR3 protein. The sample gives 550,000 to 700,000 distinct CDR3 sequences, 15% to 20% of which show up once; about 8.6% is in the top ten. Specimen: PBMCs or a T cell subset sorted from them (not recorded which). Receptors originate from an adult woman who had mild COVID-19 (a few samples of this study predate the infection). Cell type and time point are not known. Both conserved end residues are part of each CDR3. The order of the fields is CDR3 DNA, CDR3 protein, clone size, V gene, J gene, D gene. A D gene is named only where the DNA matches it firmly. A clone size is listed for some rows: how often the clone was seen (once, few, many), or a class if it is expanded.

TGTGCCAGCAGCGTAGTAGTGGGATCCTCACCCCTCCACTTT	CASSVVVGSSPLHF	few	TRBV9	TRBJ1-6	-
TGTGCCAGCACGGTTAAGGGGAGAGTGGCTAATGAAAAACTGTTTTTT	CASTVKGRVANEKLFF	-	TRBV2	TRBJ1-4	-
TGTGCCAGCAGTATAGACTGGGCCAAAAACATTCAGTACTTC	CASSIDWAKNIQYF	few	TRBV9	TRBJ2-4	-
TGTGCCAGCTCACCAACCGGGACAGGGATCGACGAGCAGTACTTC	CASSPTGTGIDEQYF	-	TRBV18	TRBJ2-7	TRBD1
TGTGCCAGCAGTTCCCCCCCGGGCGGTACGCAGTATTTT	CASSSPPGGTQYF	-	TRBV6-2/TRBV6-3	TRBJ2-3	-
TGTGCCAGCAGTTTAGCGGCAGGGGTGCTCGGAGGAAACACCATATATTTT	CASSLAAGVLGGNTIYF	few	TRBV12-3/TRBV12-4	TRBJ1-3	-
TGTGCCAGCAGCCGTGGGACTAGCGGGAGGGCCTACGAGCAGTACTTC	CASSRGTSGRAYEQYF	few	TRBV12-3/TRBV12-4	TRBJ2-7	TRBD2
TGTGCCAGCAGTCGGGACACCCCTAACTATGGCTACACCTTC	CASSRDTPNYGYTF	-	TRBV12-3/TRBV12-4	TRBJ1-2	-
TGTGCCAGCAGCCAACAGGGGGAAGGCGGGGAGCTGTTTTTT	CASSQQGEGGELFF	-	TRBV3-1	TRBJ2-2	TRBD1
TGTGCCAGCAGCTTTACGGGAGTTTCCTACGAGCAGTACTTC	CASSFTGVSYEQYF	-	TRBV7-2	TRBJ2-7	-
TGTGCCACCAGTGATTTGGGCCGGGAGCAGTTCTTC	CATSDLGREQFF	few	TRBV24-1	TRBJ2-1	-
TGTGCCAGCAGCTTCTCTGACAGGTTCACCGGGGAGCTGTTTTTT	CASSFSDRFTGELFF	-	TRBV7-2	TRBJ2-2	-
TGCAGCGTTCTGACAGCTAACTATGGCTACACCTTC	CSVLTANYGYTF	few	TRBV29-1	TRBJ1-2	-
TGCGCCAGCAGCATGATGAGCGGGGGGGAAGAAACCCAGTACTTC	CASSMMSGGEETQYF	-	TRBV5-1	TRBJ2-5	TRBD2
TGTGCCAGCAGCGCACAGAACTATGGCTACACCTTC	CASSAQNYGYTF	-	TRBV12-3/TRBV12-4	TRBJ1-2	-
TGTGCCAGCATACGGTCGATGGCTAACTATGGCTACACCTTC	CASIRSMANYGYTF	-	TRBV2	TRBJ1-2	-